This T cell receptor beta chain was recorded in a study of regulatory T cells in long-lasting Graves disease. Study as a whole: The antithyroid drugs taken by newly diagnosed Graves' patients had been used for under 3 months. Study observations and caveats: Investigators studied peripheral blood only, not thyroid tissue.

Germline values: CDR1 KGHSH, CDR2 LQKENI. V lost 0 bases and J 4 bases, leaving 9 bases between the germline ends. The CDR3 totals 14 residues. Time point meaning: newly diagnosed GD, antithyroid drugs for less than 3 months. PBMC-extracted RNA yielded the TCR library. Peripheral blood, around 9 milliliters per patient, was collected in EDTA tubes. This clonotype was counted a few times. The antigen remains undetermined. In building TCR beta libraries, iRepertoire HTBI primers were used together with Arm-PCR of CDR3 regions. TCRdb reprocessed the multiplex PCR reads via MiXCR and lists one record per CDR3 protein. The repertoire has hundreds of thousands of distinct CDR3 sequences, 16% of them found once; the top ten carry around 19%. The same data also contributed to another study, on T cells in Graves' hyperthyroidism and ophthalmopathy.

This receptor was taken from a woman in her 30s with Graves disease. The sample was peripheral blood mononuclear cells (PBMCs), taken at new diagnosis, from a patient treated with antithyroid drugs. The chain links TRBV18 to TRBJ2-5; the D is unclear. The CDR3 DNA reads TGTGCCAGCTCACCACCGAATATCCGAGAGACCCAGTACTTC. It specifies CASSPPNIRETQYF.